Each of the 7 T cell receptor beta chains below was sequenced from the same sample in a study of cytomegalovirus exposure and HLA in healthy donors. Use of 60 Vbeta and 13 Jbeta primers characterized the PCR. Profiling relied on immunoSEQ multiplex PCR, and the TCRdb table lists in-frame clones only, not all of them. In all, the sample yields about 200,000 clones. Sequencing was done on a sample of PBMCs. All receptors come from a man aged 30 to 39 in good health and CMV-seronegative.

This chain links TRBV11-2 with TRBJ2-7; 8 nucleotides align to TRBD2. Losses at the gene ends were 3 bases for V and 2 bases for J; bases not matched to a gene: 6. Germline V CDR1 and CDR2: SGHAT, FQNNGV. CDR3 length equals 15 residues. CDR3 residues: CASSLEVAGPYEQYF. The CDR3 coding sequence is TGTGCCAGCAGCTTGGAAGTAGCGGGACCCTACGAGCAGTACTTC.

CDR3 sequence: CASRGGTSGSGRETQYF. The DNA of the CDR3 is TGCGCCAGCAGGGGGGGGACTAGCGGGAGTGGGCGAGAGACCCAGTACTTC. J is TRBJ2-5 and V is TRBV10-2, with 14 bases aligning to TRBD2. Trimming took 6 bases from V and 4 from J; bases not matched to a gene: 10. The CDR3 totals 17 residues. The germline V gene encodes CDR1 WSHSY and CDR2 SAAADI.

The J gene is TRBJ1-2, the V gene TRBV10-3, with D possibly being TRBD1 (5 bases). Trimming removed 10 bases from V and 4 bases from J, with 10 bases in between. Germline values: CDR1 ENHRY, CDR2 SYGVKD. This CDR3 comprises 11 residues. The CDR3 protein is CATDSGYGYTF. CDR3 nucleotide sequence: TGTGCCACTGACAGTGGCTATGGCTACACCTTC.

J is TRBJ2-5 and V is TRBV5-1; no definite D call. With 4 bases removed from V and 7 bases from J, the gap between germline ends came to 14 bases. CDR3 length equals 13 residues. The V gene's germline CDR1 is SGHRS and CDR2 YFSETQ. CDR3 in amino acids: CASSTDPPGTQYF. In nucleotides, the CDR3 is TGCGCCAGCAGCACGGATCCCCCGGGGACCCAGTACTTC. Based on the CDR3 plus reference TRBV5-1 and TRBJ2-5, the full variable domain is KAGVTQTPRYLIKTRGQQVTLSCSPISGHRSVSWYQQTPGQGLQFLFEYFSETQRNKGNFPGRFSGRQFSNSRSEMNVSTLELGDSALYLCASSTDPPGTQYFGPGTRLLVL.

V and J are TRBV5-1 and TRBJ2-5, with TRBD2 matching 8 bases. The J call is doubtful: the DNA matches TRBJ2-7 better. CDR1 and CDR2 from the germline V gene are SGHRS and YFSETQ. The CDR3 loop spans 15 amino acids. The CDR3 spells CASSFGGGLDYEQYF. In nucleotides, the CDR3 is TGCGCCAGCAGCTTCGGGGGGGGGCTGGACTACGAGCAGTACTTC.

This rearrangement joins TRBV27 to TRBJ2-3, with D unresolved. Germline CDR1 and CDR2: MNHEY and SMNVEV (reference sequence). V dropped 2 bases and J dropped 2 bases, with 14 bases sitting between them. CDR3 length equals 16 residues. Written as DNA, the CDR3 is TGTGCCAGCAGTTTAATATCAGGTTACGCCACAGATACGCAGTATTTT. This translates into CASSLISGYATDTQYF.

The V gene is TRBV5-8, the J gene TRBJ2-1, with 7 bases fitting TRBD2. From germline, CDR1 is SGHTS and CDR2 YDEGEE. V trimming: 4 bases; J trimming: 13 bases; junction bases outside the gene matches: 14. The CDR3 contains 14 residues. CDR3 nucleotide sequence: TGTGCCAGCAGCCCAAGAGTGGGAGGGTTAAGTCAGTTCTTC. This sequence encodes CASSPRVGGLSQFF.